The clone carrying this T cell receptor (beta chain) came up many times. The antigen is undetermined. The TCR beta CDR3 regions underwent amplification using RNA transcripts as the source. The HTBI set primed first-round TCR CDR3 RT-PCR. TCRdb re-called the multiplex PCR reads through MiXCR, storing one row per CDR3 protein. The table lists about 500,000 distinct CDR3 sequences, over 35% of them singletons, with about 40% in the top ten. The sample comes from a study of T cells in Graves' hyperthyroidism and ophthalmopathy. Whole-study findings and limits: Among thyroid clonotypes expanded above 0.001, most also appeared in blood. Model output signaled ophthalmopathy a median approximately 6 months ahead of onset.

Patients showing uncontrolled infection, other autoimmune disease, pregnancy or lactation were ineligible. Diagnoses were made from clinical symptoms, serum measures (thyroxine and TRAb), thyroid ultrasound and orbital computed tomography. After removal of 2 bases from V and 2 bases from J, the junction contained 2 bases not matched to a gene. CDR1 and CDR2 from the germline V gene are DFQATT and SNEGSKA (reference sequence). The CDR3 extends over 13 amino acids. The sample was peripheral blood or thyroid tissue (not recorded which). This receptor was obtained from an adult woman with Graves' disease, either hyperthyroidism or ophthalmopathy (not recorded which). The chain combines TRBV20-1 with TRBJ1-2; 7 nucleotides match TRBD1. The CDR3 is CSARRTGNYGYTF. In DNA, the CDR3 is TGCAGTGCTAGACGGACAGGAAACTATGGCTACACCTTC.